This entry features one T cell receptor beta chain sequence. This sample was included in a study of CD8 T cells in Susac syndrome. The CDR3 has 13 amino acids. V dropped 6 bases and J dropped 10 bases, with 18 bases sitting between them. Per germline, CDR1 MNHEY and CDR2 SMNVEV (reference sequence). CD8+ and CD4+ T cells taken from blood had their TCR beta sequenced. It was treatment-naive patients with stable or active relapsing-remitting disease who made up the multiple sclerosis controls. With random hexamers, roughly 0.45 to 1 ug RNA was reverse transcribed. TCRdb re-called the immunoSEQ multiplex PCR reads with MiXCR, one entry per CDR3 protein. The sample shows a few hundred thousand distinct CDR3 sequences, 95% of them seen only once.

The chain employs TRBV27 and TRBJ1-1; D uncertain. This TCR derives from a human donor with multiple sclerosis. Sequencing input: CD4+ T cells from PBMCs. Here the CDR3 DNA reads TGTGCCAGCAGCCTAGACCCCCAGGTGTCAGCTTTCTTT. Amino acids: CASSLDPQVSAFF.